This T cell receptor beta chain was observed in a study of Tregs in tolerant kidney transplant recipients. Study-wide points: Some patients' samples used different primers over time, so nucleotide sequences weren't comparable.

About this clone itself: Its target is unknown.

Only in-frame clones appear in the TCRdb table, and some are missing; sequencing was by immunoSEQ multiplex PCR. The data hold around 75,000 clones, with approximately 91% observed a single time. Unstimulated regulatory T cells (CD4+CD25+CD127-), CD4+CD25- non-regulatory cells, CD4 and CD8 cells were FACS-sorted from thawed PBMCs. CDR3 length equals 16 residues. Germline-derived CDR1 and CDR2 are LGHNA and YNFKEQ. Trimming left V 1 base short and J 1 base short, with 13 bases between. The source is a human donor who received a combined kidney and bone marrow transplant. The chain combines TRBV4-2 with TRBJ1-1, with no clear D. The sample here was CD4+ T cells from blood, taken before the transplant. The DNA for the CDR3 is TGTGCCAGCAGCCAAGGGAGGGTCGGGAGGAACACTGAAGCTTTCTTT. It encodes CASSQGRVGRNTEAFF.